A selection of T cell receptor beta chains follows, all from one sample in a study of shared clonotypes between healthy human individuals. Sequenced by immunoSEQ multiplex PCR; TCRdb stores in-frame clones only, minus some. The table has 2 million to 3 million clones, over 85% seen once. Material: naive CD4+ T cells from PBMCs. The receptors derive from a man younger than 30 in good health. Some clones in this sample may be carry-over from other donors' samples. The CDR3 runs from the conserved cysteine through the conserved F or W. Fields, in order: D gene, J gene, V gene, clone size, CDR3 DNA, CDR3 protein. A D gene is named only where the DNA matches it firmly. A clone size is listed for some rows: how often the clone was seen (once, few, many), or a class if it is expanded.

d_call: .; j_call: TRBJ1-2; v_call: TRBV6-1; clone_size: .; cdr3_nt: TGTGCCAGCAGTGAAGCGGAGCGGACGGCGAACTATCGTGGCTACACCTTC; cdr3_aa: CASSEAERTANYRGYTF
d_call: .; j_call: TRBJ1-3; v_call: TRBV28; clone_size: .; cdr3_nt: TGTGCCAGCAGTTTTTTGGGGGTAGGAAACACCATATATTTT; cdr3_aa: CASSFLGVGNTIYF
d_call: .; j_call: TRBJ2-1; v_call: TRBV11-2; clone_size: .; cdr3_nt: TGTGCCAGCAGCTTCCGGATAGTTCCCGGGGGCAATGAGCAGTTCTTC; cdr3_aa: CASSFRIVPGGNEQFF
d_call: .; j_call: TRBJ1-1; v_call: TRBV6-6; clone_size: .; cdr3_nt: TGTGCCAGCAGTTACTCGGACCAGGTGGAAGCTTTCTTT; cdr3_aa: CASSYSDQVEAFF
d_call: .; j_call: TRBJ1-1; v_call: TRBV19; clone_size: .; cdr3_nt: TGTGCCAGTAGTATAGTCCCCAGGACGGGGAACACTGAAGCTTTCTTT; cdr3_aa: CASSIVPRTGNTEAFF
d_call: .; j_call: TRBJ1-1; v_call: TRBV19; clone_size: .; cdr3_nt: TGTGCCAGTAGTATAGGGCAGGGCGGCACTGAAGCTTTCTTT; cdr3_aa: CASSIGQGGTEAFF
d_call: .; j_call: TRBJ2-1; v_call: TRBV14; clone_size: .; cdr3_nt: TGTGCCAGCAGCCAAGGGCCAGACTCCCGCCAAGGTGAGCAGTTCTTC; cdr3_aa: CASSQGPDSRQGEQFF
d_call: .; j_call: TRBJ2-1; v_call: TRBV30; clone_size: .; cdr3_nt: TGTGCCTGGGGGCCCAGGAGGGGGCAGTTCTTC; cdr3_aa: CAWGPRRGQFF
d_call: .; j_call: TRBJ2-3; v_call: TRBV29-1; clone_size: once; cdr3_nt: TGCAGCGTTGAAAAGGGAGCCACAGATACGCAGTATTTT; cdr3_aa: CSVEKGATDTQYF
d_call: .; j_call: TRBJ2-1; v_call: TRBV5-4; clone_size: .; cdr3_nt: TGTGCCAGCAGCGGCGCGAGCGGATCCTACAATGAGCAGTTCTTC; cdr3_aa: CASSGASGSYNEQFF
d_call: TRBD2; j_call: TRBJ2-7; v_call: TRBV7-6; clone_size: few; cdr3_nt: TGTGCCAGCAGCTCAAAGCTAGCGGGAGGGTACTACGAGCAGTACTTC; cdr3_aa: CASSSKLAGGYYEQYF
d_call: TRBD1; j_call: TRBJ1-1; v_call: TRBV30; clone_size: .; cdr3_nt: TGTGCCTGGAGCCGCACAGGGGGCACTGAAGCTTTCTTT; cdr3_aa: CAWSRTGGTEAFF
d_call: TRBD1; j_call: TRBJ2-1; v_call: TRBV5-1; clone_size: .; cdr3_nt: TGCGCCAGCAGCGTAGACCCCGACAGGGGGCAGTACAATGAGCAGTTCTTC; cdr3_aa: CASSVDPDRGQYNEQFF
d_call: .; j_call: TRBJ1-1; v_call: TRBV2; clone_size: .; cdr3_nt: TGTGCCGGATTATCTGACGGACGGAACACTGAAGCTTTCTTT; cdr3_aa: CAGLSDGRNTEAFF
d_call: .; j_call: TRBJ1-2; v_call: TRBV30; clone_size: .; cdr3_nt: TGTGCCTGGAGCACCGGTTACTATGGCTACACCTTC; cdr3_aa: CAWSTGYYGYTF
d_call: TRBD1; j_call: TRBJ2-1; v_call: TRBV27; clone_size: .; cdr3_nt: TGTGCCAGCAGTTCGGGGGACAGGGGAATCTACAATGAGCAGTTCTTC; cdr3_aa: CASSSGDRGIYNEQFF
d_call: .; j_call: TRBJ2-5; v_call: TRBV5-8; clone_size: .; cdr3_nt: TGTGCCAGCAGCCCCTCGGGCACGGGCAGGGCGGGGACCCAGTACTTC; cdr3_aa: CASSPSGTGRAGTQYF
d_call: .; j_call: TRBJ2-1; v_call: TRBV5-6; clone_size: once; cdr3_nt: TGTGCCAGCAGTTTACCCATATTCTCCTACAATGAGCAGTTCTTC; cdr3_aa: CASSLPIFSYNEQFF
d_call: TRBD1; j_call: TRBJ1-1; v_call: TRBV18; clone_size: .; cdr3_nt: TGTGCCAGCTCACTTCGACAGGGGCTGACTGAAGCTTTCTTT; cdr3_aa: CASSLRQGLTEAFF
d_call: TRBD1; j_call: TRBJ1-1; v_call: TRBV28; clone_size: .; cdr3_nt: TGTGCCAGCAGTTCCCGGGACAGGGTTTGGGCTGAAGCTTTCTTT; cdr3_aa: CASSSRDRVWAEAFF
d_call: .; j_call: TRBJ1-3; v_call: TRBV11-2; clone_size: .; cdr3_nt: TGTGCCAGCACCGTACAGGGAGGCACCATATATTTT; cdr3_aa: CASTVQGGTIYF
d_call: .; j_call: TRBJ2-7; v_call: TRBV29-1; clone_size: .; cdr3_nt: TGCAGCGTTGTAGCAGGGGTGTCTGAGCAGTACTTC; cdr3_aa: CSVVAGVSEQYF
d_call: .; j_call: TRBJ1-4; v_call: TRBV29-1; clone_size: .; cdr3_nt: TGCAGCGTCGCGGACACGGGGGGTGAAAAACTGTTTTTT; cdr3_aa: CSVADTGGEKLFF
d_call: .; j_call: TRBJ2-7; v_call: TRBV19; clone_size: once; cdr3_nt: TGTGCCAGTAGTATACGGGCCAGCTCCTACGAGCAGTACTTC; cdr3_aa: CASSIRASSYEQYF
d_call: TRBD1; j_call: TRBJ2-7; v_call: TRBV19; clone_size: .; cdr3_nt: TGTGCCAGTAGTAGGGGACAGGGGGCCTCCTACGAGCAGTACTTC; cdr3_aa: CASSRGQGASYEQYF
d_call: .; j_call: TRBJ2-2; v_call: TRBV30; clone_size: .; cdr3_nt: TGTGCCTTTGGGGTGGGCTACGGGGAGCTGTTTTTT; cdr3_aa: CAFGVGYGELFF
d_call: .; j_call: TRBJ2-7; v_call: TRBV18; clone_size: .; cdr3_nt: TGTGCCAGCTCACCACGGGGGAACGCAGGTTACGAGCAGTACTTC; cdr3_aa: CASSPRGNAGYEQYF
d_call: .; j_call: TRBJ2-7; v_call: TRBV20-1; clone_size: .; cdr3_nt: TGCAGTGCTTTACGGGGCTCGCAGTACTTC; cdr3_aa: CSALRGSQYF
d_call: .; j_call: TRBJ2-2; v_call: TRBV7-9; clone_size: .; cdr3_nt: TGTGCCAGCAGCCAACCGGGACTCGGGAACGGCGGGGAGCTGTTTTTT; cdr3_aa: CASSQPGLGNGGELFF